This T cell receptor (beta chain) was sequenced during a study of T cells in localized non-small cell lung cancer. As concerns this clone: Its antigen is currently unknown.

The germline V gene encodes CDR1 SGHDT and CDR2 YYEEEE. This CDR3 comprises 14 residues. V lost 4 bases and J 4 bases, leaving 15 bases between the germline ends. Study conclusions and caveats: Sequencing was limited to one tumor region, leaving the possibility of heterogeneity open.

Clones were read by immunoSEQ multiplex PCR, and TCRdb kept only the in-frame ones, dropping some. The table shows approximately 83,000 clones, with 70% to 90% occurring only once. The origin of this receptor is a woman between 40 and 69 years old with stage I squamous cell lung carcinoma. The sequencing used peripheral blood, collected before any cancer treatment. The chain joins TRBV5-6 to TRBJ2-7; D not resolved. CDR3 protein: CASSASRWGYEQYF. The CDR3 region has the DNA TGTGCCAGCAGCGCCTCCCGTTGGGGTTACGAGCAGTACTTC.